Presented here are 8 T cell receptor beta chains from one specimen sequenced in a study of T cell changes during pregnancy in multiple sclerosis. The protocol was immunoSEQ multiplex PCR, while the TCRdb copy is restricted to in-frame clones and leaves out a portion. The data hold around 56,000 clones, with around nine tenths observed a single time. The sequencing here drew on peripheral blood, taken in the first trimester of pregnancy. Receptors were obtained from a female donor in good health, enrolled as a control in a pregnancy study.

V gene TRBV19 combines with J gene TRBJ1-1, with D hard to call. The CDR3 covers 11 residues. V gave up 11 bases and J gave up 13 bases, with 20 bases separating them. The germline V gene has CDR1 LNHDA and CDR2 SQIVND (reference sequence). CDR3 nucleotide sequence: TGTGCCGCATCCTCGACCGGGGATGTTTTCTTT. Translating gives CAASSTGDVFF.

The chain is built from TRBV6-5 and TRBJ2-4; 8 bases map to TRBD2. Unmatched junction bases numbered 10, after V lost 6 bases and J lost 6 bases. Per the germline V gene, CDR1 is MNHEY and CDR2 is SVGAGI. The CDR3 runs 15 residues. The CDR3 protein is CASRGGRGDSNIQYF. The CDR3 DNA follows: TGTGCCAGCAGGGGGGGGCGGGGGGACTCAAACATTCAGTACTTC.

This clone occurred once. The V call is TRBV19, the J call TRBJ2-2, with a weak D call TRBD2 (6 bases). CDR1 is LNHDA and CDR2 is SQIVND in the germline V gene (reference sequence). The V and J ends lost 3 bases and 5 bases respectively, with 13 bases between them. The CDR3 is 15 amino acids. In DNA form, the CDR3 reads TGTGCCAGTAGTATTGCGGGATTTCAGACCGGGGAGCTGTTTTTT. This sequence encodes CASSIAGFQTGELFF.

This clone is a singleton in its sample. The rearrangement uses TRBV19 and TRBJ2-5; D perhaps matches TRBD1 (5 bases). V lost 5 bases and J lost 4, with 20 bases in between. This CDR3 contains 16 residues. Germline CDR1 reads LNHDA; CDR2 reads SQIVND (reference sequence). The CDR3 region has the DNA TGTGCCAGTAGTGACGGAGACAGAAGTATAGGAGAGACCCAGTACTTC. Translated: CASSDGDRSIGETQYF.

V gene TRBV11-2 combines with J gene TRBJ2-7; no clear D. The V gene's germline CDR1 is SGHAT and CDR2 FQNNGV. There are 14 residues in the CDR3. Trimming stripped 5 bases from V and 2 bases from J, with 13 bases between. In nucleotides, the CDR3 is TGTGCCAGCAGCCCAATGACTGCCGCCTACGAGCAGTACTTC. Its translation is CASSPMTAAYEQYF. Combining the CDR3 with reference TRBV11-2 and TRBJ2-7 gives the whole variable domain EAGVAQSPRYKIIEKRQSVAFWCNPISGHATLYWYQQILGQGPKLLIQFQNNGVVDDSQLPKDRFSAERLKGVDSTLKIQPAKLEDSAVYLCASSPMTAAYEQYFGPGTRLTVT.

This chain joins TRBV4-1 and TRBJ2-6; D perhaps matches TRBD1 (5 bases). Germline V gene lookup returns CDR1 MGHRA and CDR2 YSYEKL. V was pared by 5 bases and J by 0 bases, with 11 bases between. This CDR3 region has 16 residues. The CDR3 sequence is CASSDDDSSGANVLTF. The CDR3 DNA reads TGCGCCAGCAGCGATGATGACAGCTCTGGGGCCAACGTCCTGACTTTC.

This rearrangement joins TRBV11-1 to TRBJ2-1; 7 bases match TRBD2. The junction had 8 bases not matched to a gene; V was cut back by 5 bases and J by 4 bases. There are 15 residues in the CDR3. Germline CDR1 and CDR2: SGHAT and FQDESV (reference sequence). The CDR3 region has the DNA TGTGCCAGCAGCCCAGAGGGCGGGGGATACAATGAGCAGTTCTTC. Its protein product is CASSPEGGGYNEQFF.

The sample holds one count of this clone. CDR3 nucleotides: TGTGCCAGCAGCCCGGAGGGACTAGCGGGATTCGGAGAGACCCAGTACTTC. Translated, it gives CASSPEGLAGFGETQYF. The gene calls are TRBV5-6 and TRBJ2-5; 13 nucleotides agree with TRBD2. The germline gives CDR1 SGHDT, CDR2 YYEEEE. The CDR3 extends over 17 amino acids. With V trimmed by 4 bases and J by 4 bases, 10 bases remained unmatched.